The clone carrying this T cell receptor (beta chain) was detected once. The CDR3 covers 12 residues. V lost 3 bases, J lost 8 bases, and 11 bases lay in between. Germline V gene data show CDR1 as DFQATT and CDR2 as SNEGSKA (reference sequence). This sample is drawn from a study of T cell responses to AZD1222 COVID-19 vaccine. Repertoires were generated with immunoSEQ multiplex PCR, while TCRdb's copy carries only in-frame clones and drops some. Of about 130,000 clones listed, roughly 89% are singletons. The input for sequencing was peripheral blood, taken on day 0 of AZD1222 vaccination. The sequence was collected from an adult in good health. The chain recombines TRBV20-1 with TRBJ2-1; D call uncertain. Here the CDR3 reads CSASYRQHEQFF. CDR3 nucleotide sequence: TGCAGTGCTAGTTATAGGCAGCATGAGCAGTTCTTC.